These 32 T cell receptor beta chains came from one sample sequenced in a study of OX40 agonist ivuxolimab in advanced cancers. The method was immunoSEQ multiplex PCR; TCRdb's version includes in-frame clones alone and lacks a portion of them. The sample lists some 70,000 clones, around nine tenths seen once, with over 2% in the top ten. The sample here was CD4+ or CD8+ T cells sorted from blood, taken in a trial of the OX40 agonist ivuxolimab. These receptor sequences come from an adult with an advanced solid tumor such as melanoma, head and neck, liver or kidney cancer.

This clone was detected only a few times. The V and J genes are TRBV7-6 and TRBJ2-5, with a tentative D call TRBD2 (9 bases). Germline CDR1 reads SGHVS; CDR2 reads FNYEAQ. V was shortened by 5 bases and J by 1 base, with 35 bases between the two germline ends. The CDR3 sequence is 22 residues long. CDR3 protein: CASSPGQAGLAGWVGFQETQYF. The DNA of the CDR3 is TGTGCCAGCAGCCCGGGACAGGCAGGGCTAGCGGGATGGGTAGGGTTCCAAGAGACCCAGTACTTC.

The chain's CDR3 is CATQGKRGEQYF. The CDR3 DNA sequence: TGTGCCACCCAAGGGAAGAGGGGGGAGCAGTACTTC. The rearrangement joins TRBV2 to TRBJ2-5; tentatively, D is TRBD1 or TRBD2 (6 bases each). This CDR3 spans 12 amino acids. Per germline, CDR1 SNHLY and CDR2 FYNNEI. Trimming left V 10 bases short and J 11 bases short, with 20 bases between.

The genes are TRBV6-6 and TRBJ1-5; 8 nucleotides agree with TRBD1. The V gene end was trimmed by 0 bases and the J gene end by 5 bases; junction bases not matched to a gene: 3. CDR1 and CDR2 (germline): MNHNY, SVGAGI (reference sequence). The CDR3 runs 15 residues. The CDR3, as DNA: TGTGCCAGCAGTTACTCCAGGGGGCTTGATCAGCCCCAGCATTTT. Encoded protein: CASSYSRGLDQPQHF.

Turning to this clone: The same CDR3 arises from other DNA sequences in this sample as well. This rearrangement joins TRBV6-5 to TRBJ1-2; 10 bases fit TRBD1. The CDR3 has 14 residues. V gave up 5 bases and J gave up 8 bases; unmatched junction bases: 8. From germline, CDR1 is MNHEY and CDR2 SVGAGI. DNA for the CDR3: TGTGCCAGCAGTCGTAGACAGGGGGCGAAAGGCTACACCTTC. Translated, it gives CASSRRQGAKGYTF.

This chain joins TRBV7-2 and TRBJ1-1; D uncertain. Trimming stripped 5 bases from V and 0 bases from J, with 10 bases between. In germline, CDR1 is SGHTA, CDR2 FQGNSA. The CDR3 is 14 residues long. The CDR3 DNA reads TGTGCCAGCAGCCCGGGATCTTTGAACACTGAAGCTTTCTTT. Amino acid sequence: CASSPGSLNTEAFF.

This clone showed up just a few times. This chain joins TRBV19 and TRBJ1-3; no clear D. Trimming removed 6 bases at V and 0 bases at J, with 12 bases between. From germline, CDR1 is LNHDA and CDR2 SQIVND (reference sequence). This CDR3 has 15 residues. In DNA form, the CDR3 reads TGTGCCAGTAGGACGCGGAGTACCTCTGGAAACACCATATATTTT. Its translation: CASRTRSTSGNTIYF.

This chain links TRBV4-1 with TRBJ2-2, with 14 nucleotides matching TRBD2. CDR1 is MGHRA, CDR2 YSYEKL, per germline. The CDR3 has 17 amino acids. J lost 1 base, V lost 6 bases, and 4 bases had no gene match. CDR3 in amino acids: CASSRGTSGRNTGELFF. The CDR3 nucleotides are TGCGCCAGCAGTCGCGGGACTAGCGGGAGGAACACCGGGGAGCTGTTTTTT.

This clone was recorded a few times. J is TRBJ1-2 and V is TRBV25-1; no firm D call. Germline CDR1 MGHDK, CDR2 SYGVNS. The CDR3 has 13 amino acids. Trimming shortened V by 3 bases and J by 2 bases, and 7 bases separated the two germline ends. In nucleotides, the CDR3 is TGTGCCAGCAGTGACGCAGGAAACTATGGCTACACCTTC. Translated: CASSDAGNYGYTF.

This clone was counted only a few times. The chain joins TRBV4-3 to TRBJ1-2; D unclear. V lost 4 bases to trimming and J lost 4 bases, with 16 bases between them. There are 15 residues in the CDR3. The germline gives CDR1 LGHNA, CDR2 YSLEER. The CDR3 DNA reads as TGCGCCAGCAGCCCGACCTTTGGAGACGCCTATGGCTACACCTTC. Encoded protein: CASSPTFGDAYGYTF.

The J gene is TRBJ1-5, the V gene TRBV5-8; D gene ambiguous. V shed 2 bases and J shed 9 bases, with 9 bases lying between them. Per the germline V gene, CDR1 is SGHTS and CDR2 is YDEGEE. The CDR3 spans 12 residues. The CDR3 nucleotides read TGTGCCAGCAGCTTTCAAGCGTGGCCCCAGCATTTT. Encoded protein: CASSFQAWPQHF.

The rearrangement links TRBV29-1 to TRBJ2-3, with 7 bases aligning to TRBD1. After removal of 4 bases from V and 2 bases from J, the junction contained 6 bases not matched to a gene. The CDR3 has 14 residues. The germline CDR1 and CDR2 sequences are SQVTM and ANQGSEA. CDR3: CSVGGQIFTDTQYF. The CDR3 DNA reads TGCAGCGTTGGGGGACAGATTTTCACAGATACGCAGTATTTT.

This chain connects TRBV4-1 to TRBJ1-4; D unresolved. Germline V CDR1 and CDR2: MGHRA, YSYEKL. Between the trimmed V and J ends, which lost 2 bases and 7 bases, there was a span of 8 bases. The CDR3 contains 13 residues. The CDR3 DNA sequence: TGCGCCAGCAGCCAAAGAGACACTGAAAAACTGTTTTTT. This translates into CASSQRDTEKLFF.

The chain links TRBV7-2 to TRBJ1-2; the D is unclear. CDR3 length: 15 residues. Germline loops: CDR1 SGHTA, CDR2 FQGNSA. Deletions cut 5 bases from V and 3 bases from J, with 16 bases between. CDR3 DNA sequence: TGTGCCAGCAGCCCGCGAAGCATTGTTGACTATGGCTACACCTTC. Protein sequence: CASSPRSIVDYGYTF.

V is TRBV7-2 and J is TRBJ1-5, with a tentative D call TRBD1 (6 bases). Germline V gene sequence: CDR1 SGHTA, CDR2 FQGNSA. Trimming pared 5 bases from V and 0 bases from J, leaving 8 bases between. CDR3 length equals 14 residues. This CDR3 is CASSQDSSNQPQHF. The CDR3 DNA sequence: TGTGCCAGCAGCCAGGACAGTAGCAATCAGCCCCAGCATTTT.

The chain is built from TRBV11-2 and TRBJ2-3; 12 nucleotides line up with TRBD2. This CDR3 is 16 amino acids long. The junction had 13 bases not matched to a gene; V was cut back by 5 bases and J by 10 bases. Germline CDR1 SGHAT, CDR2 FQNNGV. In DNA form, the CDR3 reads TGTGCCAGCAGCCCTTCTAGCGGGGGGGCCTTTGATTCGCAGTATTTT. Translated, it gives CASSPSSGGAFDSQYF.

The V gene is TRBV6-1, the J gene TRBJ2-7; TRBD2 matches 9 bases. The CDR3 consists of 15 residues. The ends lost 8 bases at V and 0 bases at J; junction bases unmatched: 8. Germline values: CDR1 MNHNS, CDR2 SASEGT. The CDR3 region is CASEETSGSSYEQYF. The DNA of the CDR3 is TGTGCCAGCGAGGAGACTAGCGGTAGCTCCTACGAGCAGTACTTC.

The chain employs TRBV29-1 and TRBJ1-4; D might be TRBD1 (5 bases). CDR1 and CDR2 from the germline V gene are SQVTM and ANQGSEA. V was shortened by 4 bases and J by 4 bases, with 10 bases between the two germline ends. The CDR3 covers 13 residues. The chain's CDR3 is CSVGQGNNEKLFF. Written as DNA, the CDR3 is TGCAGCGTTGGGCAGGGCAATAATGAAAAACTGTTTTTT. Supplemented by reference TRBV29-1 and TRBJ1-4, the full variable domain reads SAVISQKPSRDICQRGTSLTIQCQVDSQVTMMFWYRQQPGQSLTLIATANQGSEATYESGFVIDKFPISRPNLTFSTLTVSNMSPEDSSIYLCSVGQGNNEKLFFGSGTQLSVL.

The chain employs TRBV2 and TRBJ2-5; D unclear. The CDR3 sequence is 12 residues long. Trimming left V 5 bases short and J 2 bases short, with 6 bases between. The germline V gene has CDR1 SNHLY and CDR2 FYNNEI. Here the CDR3 reads CASSISQETQYF. CDR3 sequence (DNA): TGTGCCAGCAGTATAAGTCAAGAGACCCAGTACTTC. The variable domain in full, with the rest retrieved from reference TRBV2 and TRBJ2-5, is EPEVTQTPSHQVTQMGQEVILRCVPISNHLYFYWYRQILGQKVEFLVSFYNNEISEKSEIFDDQFSVERPDGSNFTLKIRSTKLEDSAMYFCASSISQETQYFGPGTRLLVL.

V gene TRBV18 combines with J gene TRBJ2-6; no definite D call. The CDR3 contains 17 residues. Germline CDR1 is KGHSH and CDR2 is LQKENI. The V end lost 4 bases, the J end lost 0 bases, and 13 bases lay between the germline ends. The CDR3 DNA sequence: TGTGCCAGCTCACGCCCCGGGTCCGGCTCTGGGGCCAACGTCCTGACTTTC. Encoded protein: CASSRPGSGSGANVLTF.

CDR3 bases: TGTGCCAGCAGCCCCCTGGAAGGGTCCAGGCAGTACTTC. Residues: CASSPLEGSRQYF. The rearrangement links TRBV7-8 to TRBJ2-7, with D uncertain. Germline lookup yields CDR1 SGHVS and CDR2 FQNEAQ. The V end lost 5 bases, the J end lost 9 bases, and 17 bases lay between the germline ends. CDR3 size: 13 residues.

The chain's CDR3 is CASRYRGTGELFF. DNA of the CDR3: TGTGCCAGCAGATACCGGGGCACCGGGGAGCTGTTTTTT. The chain joins TRBV5-4 to TRBJ2-2, with D tentatively TRBD2 (5 bases). The V and J ends lost 5 bases and 4 bases respectively, with 9 bases between them. Per germline, CDR1 SGHNT and CDR2 YYREEE (reference sequence). The CDR3 totals 13 residues.

This clone was observed a few times. This chain joins TRBV5-4 and TRBJ2-7, with D hard to call. Germline CDR1 and CDR2: SGHNT and YYREEE (reference sequence). CDR3 size: 11 residues. Trimming pared 5 bases from V and 0 bases from J, leaving 3 bases between. CDR3 loop: CASSSSYEQYF. The CDR3 nucleotides read TGTGCCAGCAGTTCCTCCTACGAGCAGTACTTC.

V and J are TRBV9 and TRBJ2-3; D perhaps matches TRBD2 (6 bases). Per the germline V gene, CDR1 is SGDLS and CDR2 is YYNGEE. Trimming left V 1 base short and J 3 bases short, with 18 bases between. The CDR3 has 17 amino acids. CDR3 in amino acids: CASSVSILGRSTDTQYF. CDR3 coding DNA: TGTGCCAGCAGCGTATCCATCCTCGGGAGATCGACAGATACGCAGTATTTT.

V gene TRBV5-1 combines with J gene TRBJ2-7, with TRBD1 identical over 7 bases. V gave up 1 base and J gave up 5 bases; unmatched junction bases: 12. This CDR3 has 16 amino acids. Germline V gives CDR1 SGHRS, CDR2 YFSETQ. The DNA of the CDR3 is TGCGCCAGCAGCTTGCGACAGGGCAAGCTAGTAAACGAGCAGTACTTC. Protein product: CASSLRQGKLVNEQYF.

The genes are TRBV19 and TRBJ2-2; D unresolved. Germline V gene lookup returns CDR1 LNHDA and CDR2 SQIVND (reference sequence). The CDR3 length is 11 residues. V was pared by 6 bases and J by 5 bases, with 4 bases between. DNA of the CDR3: TGTGCCAGTAGGCAGACCGGGGAGCTGTTTTTT. It translates to CASRQTGELFF.

This clone was recorded a few times. The chain employs TRBV5-8 and TRBJ1-1; D not certain. The ends were cut back, 4 bases at V and 7 bases at J, with 8 bases in the middle. The germline V gene encodes CDR1 SGHTS and CDR2 YDEGEE. There are 11 residues in the CDR3. DNA of the CDR3: TGTGCCAGCAGCACTTGGGGTGAAGCTTTCTTT. Amino acids: CASSTWGEAFF.

CDR3 protein: CASSTSTGITSPLHF. In DNA form, the CDR3 reads TGTGCCAGTAGTACAAGTACAGGGATTACTTCACCCCTCCACTTT. This chain uses TRBV19 with TRBJ1-6, with D tentatively TRBD1 (6 bases). The V gene lost 4 bases and the J gene lost 9 bases, with 16 bases spanning the gap. CDR3 size: 15 residues. CDR1 is LNHDA and CDR2 is SQIVND in the germline V gene (reference sequence).

V gene TRBV6-6 combines with J gene TRBJ2-1, with D unresolved. Trimming shortened V by 5 bases and J by 9 bases, and 17 bases separated the two germline ends. Germline-derived CDR1 and CDR2 are MNHNY and SVGAGI (reference sequence). This CDR3 is 14 amino acids long. The CDR3 bases are TGTGCCAGCAGTCACAGTGTTGCAGTTCCTGAGCAGTTCTTC. Translation gives CASSHSVAVPEQFF.

This chain links TRBV6-5 with TRBJ2-2; D unresolved. V lost 0 bases, J lost 7 bases, and 6 bases lay in between. Germline values: CDR1 MNHEY, CDR2 SVGAGI. The CDR3 length is 13 residues. This CDR3 is CASSYSRIGELFF. The DNA of the CDR3 is TGTGCCAGCAGTTACTCGAGGATCGGGGAGCTGTTTTTT.

A note on this clone: One junction end does not reproduce the germline sequence, and a read error may be involved. The rearrangement uses TRBV6-5 and TRBJ2-5; no clear D gene. The CDR3 has 15 amino acids. Germline values: CDR1 MNHEY, CDR2 SVGAGI. The CDR3 DNA reads as TGTGCCAGCAGAATCCAGGAGACGGGTCAAGGGACCCAGTACTTC. Translation gives CASRIQETGQGTQYF.

Here the CDR3 DNA reads TGCGCCAGCAGCCCCCAAAAATTAAGCTCTGGAAACACCATATATTTT. Protein sequence: CASSPQKLSSGNTIYF. The genes are TRBV5-1 and TRBJ1-3, with D hard to call. V shed 4 bases and J shed 0 bases, with 14 bases lying between them. The CDR3 contains 16 residues. CDR1 and CDR2 (germline): SGHRS, YFSETQ.

The V gene is TRBV6-5, the J gene TRBJ2-3; unclear D gene. Germline values: CDR1 MNHEY, CDR2 SVGAGI. V lost 7 bases and J 3 bases, leaving 11 bases between the germline ends. The CDR3 spans 13 residues. CDR3 loop: CASTPGWTDTQYF. CDR3 coding DNA: TGTGCCAGCACCCCGGGCTGGACAGATACGCAGTATTTT.